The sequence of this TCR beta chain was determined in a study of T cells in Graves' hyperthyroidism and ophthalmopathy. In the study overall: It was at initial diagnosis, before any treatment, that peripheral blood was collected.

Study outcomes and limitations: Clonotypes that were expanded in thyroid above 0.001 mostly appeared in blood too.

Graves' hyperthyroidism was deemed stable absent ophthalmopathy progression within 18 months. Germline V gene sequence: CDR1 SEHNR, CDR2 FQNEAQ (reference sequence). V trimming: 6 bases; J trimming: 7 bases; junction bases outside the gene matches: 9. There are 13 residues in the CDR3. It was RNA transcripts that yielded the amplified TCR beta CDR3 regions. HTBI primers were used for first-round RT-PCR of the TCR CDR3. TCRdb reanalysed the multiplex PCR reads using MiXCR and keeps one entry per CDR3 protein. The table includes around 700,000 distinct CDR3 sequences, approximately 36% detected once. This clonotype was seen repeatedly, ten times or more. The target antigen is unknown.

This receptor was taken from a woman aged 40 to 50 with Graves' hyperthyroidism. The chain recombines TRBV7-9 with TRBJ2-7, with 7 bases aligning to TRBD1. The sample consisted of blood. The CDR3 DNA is TGTGCCAGCAGTCTAATGACAGGGTCTGAGCAGTACTTC. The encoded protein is CASSLMTGSEQYF.